This T cell receptor (beta chain) was profiled in a study of cytomegalovirus exposure and HLA in healthy donors. Findings and caveats of the study: In a later analysis, TCR association rates varied by HLA locus: DRB1 most, HLA-C fewest.

The PCR had 60 Vbeta and 13 Jbeta primers. TCRdb's table, derived via immunoSEQ multiplex PCR, lists solely in-frame clones and lacks some. Of 250,000 to 350,000 clones listed, more than 80% are singletons. For this clone: Its antigen remains unidentified. A junction end diverges from the germline sequence, so it may reflect a read error.

CDR1 and CDR2 from the germline V gene are SSHAT and FNYEAQ (reference sequence). There are 16 residues in the CDR3. The sequenced sample consisted of PBMCs. The chain links TRBV7-7 to TRBJ2-1; 14 nucleotides agree with TRBD2. The TCR originated in a middle-aged man in good health and CMV-seropositive. The CDR3 DNA reads as TGTGCTAGCAGCTCCACCCCGGGACTAGCGGGAGAAGAGCAGTTCTTC. Translated: CASSSTPGLAGEEQFF.